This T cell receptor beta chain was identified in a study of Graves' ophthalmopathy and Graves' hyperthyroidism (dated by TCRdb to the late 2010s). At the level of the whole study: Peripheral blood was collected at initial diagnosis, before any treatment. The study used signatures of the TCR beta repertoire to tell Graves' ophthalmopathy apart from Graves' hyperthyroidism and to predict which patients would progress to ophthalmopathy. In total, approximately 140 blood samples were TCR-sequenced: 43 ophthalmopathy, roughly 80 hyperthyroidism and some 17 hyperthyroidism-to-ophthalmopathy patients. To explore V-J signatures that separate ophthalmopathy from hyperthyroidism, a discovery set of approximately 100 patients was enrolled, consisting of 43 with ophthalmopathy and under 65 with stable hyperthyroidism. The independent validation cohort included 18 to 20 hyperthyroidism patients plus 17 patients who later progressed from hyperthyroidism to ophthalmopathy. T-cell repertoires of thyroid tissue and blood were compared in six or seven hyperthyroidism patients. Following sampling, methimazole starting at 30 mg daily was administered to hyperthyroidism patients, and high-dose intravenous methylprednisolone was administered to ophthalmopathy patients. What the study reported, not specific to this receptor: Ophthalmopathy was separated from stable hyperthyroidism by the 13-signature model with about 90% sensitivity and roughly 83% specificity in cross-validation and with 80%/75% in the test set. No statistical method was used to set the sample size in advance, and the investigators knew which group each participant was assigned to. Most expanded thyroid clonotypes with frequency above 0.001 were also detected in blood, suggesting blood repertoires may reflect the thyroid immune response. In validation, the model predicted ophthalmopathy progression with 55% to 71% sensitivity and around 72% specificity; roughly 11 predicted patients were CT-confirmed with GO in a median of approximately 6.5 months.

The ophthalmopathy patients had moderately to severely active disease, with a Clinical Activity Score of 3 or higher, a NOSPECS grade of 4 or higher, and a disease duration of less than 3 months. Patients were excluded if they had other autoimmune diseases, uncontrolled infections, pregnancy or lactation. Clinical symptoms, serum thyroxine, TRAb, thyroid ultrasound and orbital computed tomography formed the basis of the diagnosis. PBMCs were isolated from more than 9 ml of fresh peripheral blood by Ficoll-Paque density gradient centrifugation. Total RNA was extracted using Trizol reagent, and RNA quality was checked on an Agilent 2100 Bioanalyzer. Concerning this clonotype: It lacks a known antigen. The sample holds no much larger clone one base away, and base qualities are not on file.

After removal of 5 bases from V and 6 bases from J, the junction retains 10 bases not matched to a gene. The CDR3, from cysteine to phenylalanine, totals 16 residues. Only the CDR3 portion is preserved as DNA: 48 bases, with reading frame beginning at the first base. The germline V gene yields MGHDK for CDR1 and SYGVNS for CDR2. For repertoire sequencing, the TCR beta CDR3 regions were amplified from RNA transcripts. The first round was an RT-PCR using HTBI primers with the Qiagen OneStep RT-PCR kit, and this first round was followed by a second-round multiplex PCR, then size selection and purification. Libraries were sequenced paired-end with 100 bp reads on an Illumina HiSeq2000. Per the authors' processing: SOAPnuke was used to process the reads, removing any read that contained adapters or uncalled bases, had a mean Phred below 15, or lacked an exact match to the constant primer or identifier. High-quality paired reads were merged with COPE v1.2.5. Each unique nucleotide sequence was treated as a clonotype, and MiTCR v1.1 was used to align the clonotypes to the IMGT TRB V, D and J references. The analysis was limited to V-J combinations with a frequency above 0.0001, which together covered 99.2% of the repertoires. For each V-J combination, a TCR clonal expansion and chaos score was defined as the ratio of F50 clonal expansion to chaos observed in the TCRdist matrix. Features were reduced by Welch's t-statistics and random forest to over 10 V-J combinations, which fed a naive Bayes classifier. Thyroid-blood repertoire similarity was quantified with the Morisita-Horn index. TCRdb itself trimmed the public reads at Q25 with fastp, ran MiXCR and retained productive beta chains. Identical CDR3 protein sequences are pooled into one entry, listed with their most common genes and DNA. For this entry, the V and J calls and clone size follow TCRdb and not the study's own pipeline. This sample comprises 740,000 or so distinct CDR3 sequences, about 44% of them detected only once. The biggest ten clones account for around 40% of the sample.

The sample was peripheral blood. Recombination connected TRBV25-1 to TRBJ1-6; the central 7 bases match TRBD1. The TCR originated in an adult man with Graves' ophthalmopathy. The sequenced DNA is TGTGCCAGCAGTCAGGGGGAGGGGTCTGGTAATTCACCCCTCCACTTT. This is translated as CASSQGEGSGNSPLHF.